These 18 T cell receptor beta chains were all obtained from the same sample, sequenced in a study of high-grade serous ovarian cancer treatment subgroups. The data were produced by immunoSEQ multiplex PCR, yet TCRdb's version contains in-frame clones alone and is incomplete. The sample holds around 3,200 clones; around 63% are singletons and the top ten take approximately 9.8%. Tumor tissue was taken before any definitive surgery or chemotherapy was given. The sample taken for sequencing was tumor tissue. The source is a human donor with high-grade serous ovarian cancer.

V and J are TRBV30 and TRBJ1-5, with D uncertain. The CDR3 extends over 14 amino acids. V lost 4 bases and J lost 0, with 10 bases in between. The germline CDR1 and CDR2 sequences are GTSNPN and SVGIG (reference sequence). CDR3 DNA sequence: TGTGCCTGGACGACGGGGAATAGCAATCAGCCCCAGCATTTT. It is translated as CAWTTGNSNQPQHF.

The chain carries TRBV11-3 and TRBJ2-7; D is perhaps TRBD1 (6 bases). CDR3 length equals 15 residues. The ends were cut back, 5 bases at V and 2 bases at J, with 16 bases in the middle. CDR1 SGHNT and CDR2 YENEEA come from the germline V gene. This chain's CDR3 is CASSPQGPPTYEQYF. The CDR3 DNA is TGTGCCAGCAGCCCCCAGGGGCCTCCGACCTACGAGCAGTACTTC.

This sequence joins TRBV7-3 and TRBJ1-2; D is undetermined. With 5 bases removed from V and 10 bases from J, the gap between germline ends came to 14 bases. Germline loops: CDR1 SGHTA, CDR2 FQGTGA. The CDR3 runs to 12 residues. The DNA of the CDR3 is TGTGCCAGCAGCCCTGGAGTCCCCCCCTACACCTTC. Its protein is CASSPGVPPYTF.

This sequence joins TRBV13 and TRBJ1-1, with D tentatively TRBD1 (5 bases). Germline loops: CDR1 PRHDT, CDR2 FYEKMQ (reference sequence). The length of the CDR3 is 15 residues. V dropped 5 bases and J dropped 1 base, with 14 bases sitting between them. The CDR3 sequence is CASSPSIGANTEAFF. For the CDR3, the DNA is TGTGCCAGCAGCCCCTCTATAGGGGCGAACACTGAAGCTTTCTTT.

The table lists this clone with a count of one. This sequence joins TRBV25-1 and TRBJ1-4; D is perhaps TRBD1 (5 bases). Germline V gene data show CDR1 as MGHDK and CDR2 as SYGVNS. Trimming pared 3 bases from V and 7 bases from J, leaving 18 bases between. The CDR3 covers 16 residues. The CDR3, as DNA: TGTGCCAGCAGTGACCCAACACAGGCGAGAGGTGAAAAACTGTTTTTT. This gives the protein CASSDPTQARGEKLFF.

CDR3 nucleotides: TGTGCCAGCAGCTTGACAGCTACGAATTCACCCCTCCACTTT. Its translation: CASSLTATNSPLHF. The chain combines TRBV5-5 with TRBJ1-6, with D unresolved. The CDR3 is 14 amino acids. Looked up from germline, CDR1 is SGHKS and CDR2 is YYEKEE (reference sequence). Trimming left V 1 base short and J 7 bases short, with 9 bases between.

Only a few counts were recorded for this clone. The chain uses TRBV11-1 and TRBJ2-1, with D uncertain. The V end lost 1 base, the J end lost 7 bases, and 5 bases lay between the germline ends. The V gene's germline CDR1 is SGHAT and CDR2 FQDESV (reference sequence). CDR3 length equals 12 residues. The CDR3 sequence: CASSLGSNEQFF. The CDR3 DNA is TGTGCCAGCAGCTTAGGGAGTAATGAGCAGTTCTTC. Combining the CDR3 with reference TRBV11-1 and TRBJ2-1 gives the whole variable domain EAEVAQSPRYKITEKSQAVAFWCDPISGHATLYWYRQILGQGPELLVQFQDESVVDDSQLPKDRFSAERLKGVDSTLKIQPAELGDSAMYLCASSLGSNEQFFGPGTRLTVL.

This chain joins TRBV30 and TRBJ2-1, with D hard to call. The V and J ends lost 7 bases and 7 bases respectively, with 17 bases between them. This CDR3 spans 13 amino acids. In germline, CDR1 is GTSNPN, CDR2 SVGIG (reference sequence). CDR3 region: CASPGPAMNEQFF. Written as DNA, the CDR3 is TGTGCCTCACCTGGACCAGCCATGAATGAGCAGTTCTTC.

The chain carries TRBV10-3 and TRBJ1-6; 7 bases match TRBD1. V was pared by 3 bases and J by 8 bases, with 7 bases of the junction left unmatched. The CDR3 runs to 15 residues. Germline V gene lookup returns CDR1 ENHRY and CDR2 SYGVKD. The CDR3 nucleotides are TGTGCCATCAGTGACCTGACAGGGAGGGATTCACCCCTCCACTTT. This gives the protein CAISDLTGRDSPLHF.

In DNA, the CDR3 is TGTGCCAGCAGTTACTCCGGGACAGGACTGTCTGACACCATATATTTT. Its protein product is CASSYSGTGLSDTIYF. The chain has TRBV6-5 and TRBJ1-3; 8 positions match TRBD1. The V gene end was trimmed by 0 bases and the J gene end by 8 bases; junction bases not matched to a gene: 9. CDR3 size: 16 residues. Looked up from germline, CDR1 is MNHEY and CDR2 is SVGAGI.

This rearrangement joins TRBV4-1 to TRBJ1-6; a weak D match, TRBD1 (6 bases). The CDR3 spans 17 residues. Germline assignment: CDR1 MGHRA and CDR2 YSYEKL. V was cut by 4 bases and J by 7 bases, with 20 bases left in between. CDR3 coding DNA: TGCGCCAGCAGCCGCAAGGGGGGGATCCAGAAGAATTCACCCCTCCACTTT. Its protein product is CASSRKGGIQKNSPLHF.

This clone was detected a few times. This chain links TRBV7-6 with TRBJ2-7; 9 nucleotides match TRBD1. The germline V gene encodes CDR1 SGHVS and CDR2 FNYEAQ. Trimming removed 5 bases from V and 4 bases from J; junction bases left unmatched: 9. The CDR3 has 15 residues. CDR3 protein: CASSPTGGLSYEQYF. In DNA form, the CDR3 reads TGTGCCAGCAGCCCGACAGGGGGACTCTCTTACGAGCAGTACTTC.

This clone has only a few counts. V and J are TRBV29-1 and TRBJ1-2; possibly TRBD1 for D (5 bases). The V end lost 7 bases, the J end lost 8 bases, and 20 bases lay between the germline ends. The CDR3 spans 13 residues. Germline CDR1 and CDR2: SQVTM and ANQGSEA. CDR3 in DNA: TGCAGCGGGTCGGGACCTCTTCAATCCGGCTACACCTTC. Translation: CSGSGPLQSGYTF.

The rearrangement joins TRBV29-1 to TRBJ2-7, with 7 bases aligning to TRBD1. V shed 3 bases, J shed 2 bases, and the junction held 10 bases outside the gene matches. Germline V gene sequence: CDR1 SQVTM, CDR2 ANQGSEA. The CDR3 extends over 15 amino acids. CDR3 nucleotides: TGCAGCGTTGATGGGGACAGCCAAAGCCCCTACGAGCAGTACTTC. It codes for CSVDGDSQSPYEQYF.

This clone showed up just a few times. V usage is TRBV18 and J usage is TRBJ2-2; 10 bases are shared with TRBD1. This CDR3 has 19 residues. The germline V gene encodes CDR1 KGHSH and CDR2 LQKENI. The V gene end was trimmed by 5 bases and the J gene end by 8 bases; junction bases not matched to a gene: 20. The CDR3, as DNA: TGTGCCAGCTCAGCTCTGCCGCCGGGACAGGGGAATTTACGAGGGGAGCTGTTTTTT. This codes for CASSALPPGQGNLRGELFF. Drawing the rest from reference TRBV18 and TRBJ2-2, the complete variable domain is NAGVMQNPRHLVRRRGQEARLRCSPMKGHSHVYWYRQLPEEGLKFMVYLQKENIIDESGMPKERFSAEFPKEGPSILRIQQVVRGDSAAYFCASSALPPGQGNLRGELFFGEGSRLTVL.

V is TRBV18 and J is TRBJ2-7, with D unresolved. The V and J ends lost 2 bases and 0 bases respectively, with 5 bases between them. This CDR3 is 13 amino acids long. CDR1 and CDR2 from the germline V gene are KGHSH and LQKENI. In nucleotides, the CDR3 is TGTGCCAGCTCACCATCCAGCTCCTACGAGCAGTACTTC. It codes for CASSPSSSYEQYF. Combining the CDR3 with reference TRBV18 and TRBJ2-7 gives the whole variable domain NAGVMQNPRHLVRRRGQEARLRCSPMKGHSHVYWYRQLPEEGLKFMVYLQKENIIDESGMPKERFSAEFPKEGPSILRIQQVVRGDSAAYFCASSPSSSYEQYFGPGTRLTVT.

This clone was counted a few times. V gene TRBV11-2 combines with J gene TRBJ1-6, with D hard to call. The CDR3 is 14 residues long. The germline gives CDR1 SGHAT, CDR2 FQNNGV. V shed 1 base and J shed 9 bases, with 10 bases lying between them. The CDR3 loop is CASSLGVSISPLHF. CDR3 bases: TGTGCCAGCAGCTTAGGGGTCTCAATTTCACCCCTCCACTTT.

This sequence joins TRBV7-2 and TRBJ2-1; D assignment may be TRBD1 or TRBD2 (7 bases each). Trimming left V 1 base short and J 6 bases short, with 13 bases between. The V gene's germline CDR1 is SGHTA and CDR2 FQGNSA. The CDR3 runs to 15 residues. This chain's CDR3 is CASSLDQGGVNEQFF. CDR3 DNA: TGTGCCAGCAGCTTAGATCAGGGGGGGGTCAATGAGCAGTTCTTC.